One TCR beta chain is described in this entry. Its target antigen remains unknown. Base qualities are missing; no much larger clone stands one base away. The data originate from a study of blood T cells in healthy people across ages (dated by TCRdb to about 2015). Broadly, across the study: In model experiments, template switching captured roughly one uniquely barcoded TCR beta cDNA molecule for every two T cells. Using deep sequencing normalized with unique cDNA molecular identifiers, the study measured how TCR beta repertoire diversity changes with age. The donors were split into four age groups: young (average approximately 16 years), middle-aged (39), aged (62) and long-lived (roughly 80). Donors of different ages were randomly distributed across sequencing lanes to avoid experimental bias. Using the same blood draw, the study looked at two additional independent replicas of 1 million unique cDNA reads for two donors, one aged 18 to 30 and the other aged 80 or older. What the study reported, not specific to this receptor: Compared with the aged group, the long-lived group had more naive CD4+ T cells, fewer expanded clones and increased TCR diversity, suggesting age selection. Conclusive comparison of naive and antigen-experienced compartments was prevented by the profiling of bulk unsorted PBMCs. Estimates of total diversity from one million sequenced T cells were regarded as lower bounds and underestimates. Because donor CMV infection status was unknown, age-related changes in expanded clonotypes were potentially confounded. A strong correlation was found between observed TCR beta diversity and the percentage of naive T cells measured by flow cytometry. As age increased, observed TCR beta diversity per million T cells dropped in a roughly linear way, and a significant reduction was already evident by age about 40.

To prepare the library, 5' RACE was applied. The sequencing machine was an Illumina HiSeq 2500. A second PCR of about 6 to 12 cycles was run with a J-beta primer mix and a sample-barcoded 5' primer. Each TCR beta cDNA molecule received a unique molecular identifier from a template-switch 5' adaptor carrying 12 random nucleotides. Each sample yielded at least 2.5 million CDR3-containing paired-end reads. First-strand cDNA synthesis was performed from all RNA using the Mint cDNA synthesis kit, with priming by a TRBC-specific oligonucleotide. Following uracil-DNA glycosylase treatment, all cDNA underwent a first 18-cycle PCR with the universal primers M1SS and BC2_uni_R. On the authors' methods: For normalization, 1 million high-quality reads were randomly selected from each sample, with every read carrying a distinct molecular identifier. Instead of being binned into consensus sequences, reads that shared molecular identifiers were thrown out. MiTCR, run with a Q25 quality threshold and the strictest error-elimination algorithm, handled CDR3 identification, clonotype clustering and error correction. Lower-bound total TCR beta diversity was estimated with a nonparametric unseen species model using Euler transformation. TCRdb's own reprocessing of the public reads used fastp at Q25 and MiXCR and kept productive beta chains. Every CDR3 protein is listed once, alongside the most common genes and DNA of its rows. The V and J calls were determined by TCRdb, not by the authors. Recorded for this sample are about 1.4 million distinct CDR3 sequences; 55% to 75% of them occurred a single time. More than 6% of the sample belongs to the ten largest clones.

The germline V gene gives CDR1 as SQVTM and CDR2 as ANQGSEA. Germline trimming amounts to 7 bases on V and 6 bases on J, with 4 as the count of junction bases outside the gene matches. The CDR3 runs 13 amino acids, cysteine and phenylalanine included. The sequence is cut down to CDR3 DNA, 39 bases in frame from base 1. Donors were 30 to 45 systemically healthy Caucasian individuals from Russia aged roughly 6 to 95 years. About 9.6 milliliters of peripheral blood were collected from each donor into EDTA-treated Vacutainer tubes. Ficoll-Paque density-gradient centrifugation was used to isolate PBMCs, with at least 7 million per sample. Total RNA was extracted from PBMCs with Trizol reagent, with at least 5 micrograms obtained per sample. Naive CD45RAhigh/CD27high T cell percentages were measured by flow cytometry on a PBMC aliquot from every donor.

The sample was blood. This TCR was sampled from a man between 18 and 29 years old in good health. The chain couples TRBV29-1 to TRBJ2-3, with 13 middle bases fitting TRBD2. For the CDR3, the sequence is CSGLAGGSDTQYF. The DNA sequence is TGCAGCGGACTAGCGGGGGGAAGTGATACGCAGTATTTT.